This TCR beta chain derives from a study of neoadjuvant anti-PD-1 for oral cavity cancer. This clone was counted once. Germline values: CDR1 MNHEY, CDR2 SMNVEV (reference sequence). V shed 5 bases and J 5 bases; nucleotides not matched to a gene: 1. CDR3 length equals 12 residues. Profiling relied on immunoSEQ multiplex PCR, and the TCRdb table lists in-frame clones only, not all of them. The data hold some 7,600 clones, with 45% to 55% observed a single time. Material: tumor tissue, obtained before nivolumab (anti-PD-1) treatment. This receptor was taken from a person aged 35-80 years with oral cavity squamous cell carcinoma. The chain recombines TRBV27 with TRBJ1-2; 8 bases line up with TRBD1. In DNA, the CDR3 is TGTGCCAGCAGTACAGGGGGGTATGGCTACACCTTC. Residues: CASSTGGYGYTF.